A selection of T cell receptor beta chains follows, all from one sample in a study of T cell clones after liver transplantation. Using immunoSEQ multiplex PCR, the repertoire was profiled, and TCRdb retains in-frame clones only, with some absent. The data show roughly 100,000 clones, about 88% seen once. Material: CD4+ T cells from blood, obtained approximately 43 months after liver transplant. The receptor source for this set is a human patient who received a liver transplant. A subset of T cells may come from the graft donor. CDR3s include the opening cysteine and the closing phenylalanine or tryptophan.

V gene: TRBV19
J gene: TRBJ1-5
CDR3 protein: CASSLSGPGNQPQHF

V gene: TRBV7-3
J gene: TRBJ2-7
CDR3 protein: CASSEKGTGAYEQYF

V gene: TRBV7-8
J gene: TRBJ2-5
CDR3 protein: CASSRQTQETQYF

V gene: TRBV27
J gene: TRBJ2-5
CDR3 protein: CASSLETQYF

V gene: TRBV27
J gene: TRBJ2-1
CDR3 protein: CASRRNRLLNEQFF

V gene: TRBV6-1
J gene: TRBJ2-7
CDR3 protein: CASSEAPGDYEQYF

V gene: TRBV9
J gene: TRBJ1-4
CDR3 protein: CASSLRGTTNEKLFF

V gene: TRBV15
J gene: TRBJ1-2
CDR3 protein: CATSRDWAGEGYTF

V gene: TRBV5-4
J gene: TRBJ2-2
CDR3 protein: CASSLQSGETGELFF

V gene: TRBV30
J gene: TRBJ1-1
CDR3 protein: CAWRPIRGRRGNTEAFF

V gene: TRBV18
J gene: TRBJ2-1
CDR3 protein: CASSPPGPTNEQFF

V gene: TRBV4-2
J gene: TRBJ2-2
CDR3 protein: CASSQDSSGRGSWTRRAQPGELFF

V gene: TRBV4-2
J gene: TRBJ1-1
CDR3 protein: CASSQGTRNTEAFF

V gene: TRBV11-2
J gene: TRBJ1-2
CDR3 protein: CASSLDLGDGYTF

V gene: TRBV2
J gene: TRBJ2-1
CDR3 protein: CASSTQGGISYNEQFF

V gene: TRBV6-1
J gene: TRBJ1-5
CDR3 protein: CASRGTGAQPQHF

V gene: TRBV9
J gene: TRBJ1-3
CDR3 protein: CASTGTAAGNTIYF

V gene: TRBV7-6
J gene: TRBJ2-7
CDR3 protein: CASSLYFPGQEPAEQYF

V gene: TRBV5-1
J gene: TRBJ2-1
CDR3 protein: CASGSGPRGQFF

V gene: TRBV5-1
J gene: TRBJ2-5
CDR3 protein: CASSLQGRLQETQYF

V gene: TRBV6-5
J gene: TRBJ1-1
CDR3 protein: CASSYSMGNTEAFF

V gene: TRBV11-2
J gene: TRBJ1-1
CDR3 protein: CASSLRTSRGNTEAFF

V gene: TRBV5-4
J gene: TRBJ2-7
CDR3 protein: CASSFSPGGFYEQYF

V gene: TRBV10-1
J gene: TRBJ1-6
CDR3 protein: CASSRAGTEYNSPLHF

V gene: TRBV9
J gene: TRBJ1-2
CDR3 protein: CASSVAPTGGNGYTF

V gene: TRBV6-5
J gene: TRBJ1-2
CDR3 protein: CASSYSGSGGYTF